This T cell receptor (beta chain) was retrieved from a study of blood T cell repertoires in COVID-19. Recruits, aged roughly 18 to 100 years, lived in roughly 22 US areas. Under the authors' procedure: Estimation of nucleated cell counts relied on the amplification of reference gene primers. Using immunoSEQ multiplex PCR, the repertoire was profiled, and TCRdb retains in-frame clones only, with some absent. V and J calls plus clone size are reproduced from that table; the DNA served to infer D and trimming. The profile shows some 150,000 clones, nearly 80% of them singletons. Deletions cut 4 bases from V and 7 bases from J, with 8 bases between. CDR3 size: 12 residues. CDR1 and CDR2 from the germline V gene are KGHSH and LQKENI.

The chain is built from TRBV18 and TRBJ1-5; D unresolved. Sequenced input: PBMCs or T cells enriched from blood (not recorded which). The receptor comes from a woman aged 45-59 years who had recovered from COVID-19. CDR3 sequence reads: CASSRANQPQHF. CDR3 nucleotides: TGTGCCAGCTCACGAGCTAACCAGCCCCAGCATTTT.